Each of the 14 T cell receptor beta chains below was sequenced from the same sample in a study of T-cell reconstitution after alpha-beta-depleted transplantation in children. As it was prepared, the TCRbeta library received unique molecular identifiers. TCRdb analysed the PCR reads with MiXCR anew, one entry per CDR3 protein. The sample holds 750,000 to 950,000 distinct CDR3 sequences, 16% seen once. Sequencing used PBMCs, mostly from graft donor cells, obtained 360 days after TCRalphabeta/CD19-depleted stem cell transplant. The receptors here all came from a male patient younger than 18 who had a stem cell transplant for acute lymphoblastic leukemia, so the T cells may come from the graft donor.

A few counts support this clonotype. The J gene is TRBJ2-6, the V gene TRBV5-6; D is unresolved. The CDR3 has 17 amino acids. CDR1 and CDR2 from the germline V gene are SGHDT and YYEEEE. V shed 1 base and J shed 0 bases, with 11 bases lying between them. This CDR3 is CASSLHGLHSGANVLTF. CDR3 nucleotide sequence: TGTGCCAGCAGCTTGCACGGCCTACACTCTGGGGCCAACGTCCTGACTTTC.

The chain joins TRBV7-9 to TRBJ2-7; D remains ambiguous. The CDR3 sequence is 17 residues long. Germline assignment: CDR1 SEHNR and CDR2 FQNEAQ (reference sequence). The V end lost 6 bases, the J end lost 0 bases, and 21 bases lay between the germline ends. DNA for the CDR3: TGTGCCAGCAGTCCAGCTACCGGAACTGGTAGCTCCTACGAGCAGTACTTC. Translated: CASSPATGTGSSYEQYF.

This clonotype was counted only a few times. V is TRBV11-3 and J is TRBJ2-3; TRBD2 aligns across 8 bases. The CDR3 sequence is 20 residues long. Germline V lookup: CDR1 SGHNT, CDR2 YENEEA. V trimming: 1 base; J trimming: 2 bases; junction bases outside the gene matches: 17. CDR3 in amino acids: CASSLGASFVREAITDTQYF. The CDR3 DNA reads TGTGCCAGCAGCTTAGGAGCGAGCTTCGTGCGGGAGGCAATCACAGATACGCAGTATTTT. The complete variable domain, with remaining parts taken from reference TRBV11-3 and TRBJ2-3, reads EAGVVQSPRYKIIEKKQPVAFWCNPISGHNTLYWYLQNLGQGPELLIRYENEEAVDDSQLPKDRFSAERLKGVDSTLKIQPAELGDSAVYLCASSLGASFVREAITDTQYFGPGTRLTVL.

This sequence joins TRBV18 and TRBJ2-1; TRBD2 agrees at 8 bases. This CDR3 region has 15 residues. Germline values: CDR1 KGHSH, CDR2 LQKENI. The J segment lost 7 bases and the V segment lost 1 base, leaving 6 bases of the junction unmatched. The CDR3 protein is CASSPRGTSKNEQFF. The CDR3 region has the DNA TGTGCCAGCTCACCACGGGGGACTAGTAAGAATGAGCAGTTCTTC. The variable domain in full, with the rest retrieved from reference TRBV18 and TRBJ2-1, is NAGVMQNPRHLVRRRGQEARLRCSPMKGHSHVYWYRQLPEEGLKFMVYLQKENIIDESGMPKERFSAEFPKEGPSILRIQQVVRGDSAAYFCASSPRGTSKNEQFFGPGTRLTVL.

The gene calls are TRBV5-1 and TRBJ2-7, with TRBD2 identical over 8 bases. The CDR3 sequence is 16 residues long. V lost 5 bases to trimming and J lost 2 bases; unmatched junction nucleotides: 12. Germline values: CDR1 SGHRS, CDR2 YFSETQ. The CDR3 sequence is CASSSSGSRVAYEQYF. The CDR3, as DNA: TGCGCCAGCAGTTCGAGCGGGAGCCGGGTTGCCTACGAGCAGTACTTC.

This clonotype appeared a few times. This chain links TRBV9 with TRBJ2-3; the match to TRBD2 covers 7 bases. The germline gives CDR1 SGDLS, CDR2 YYNGEE. The junction had 4 bases not matched to a gene; V was cut back by 4 bases and J by 2 bases. The length of the CDR3 is 14 residues. CDR3 residues: CASSWSGNTDTQYF. Written as DNA, the CDR3 is TGTGCCAGCAGCTGGAGCGGGAACACAGATACGCAGTATTTT. Drawing the rest from reference TRBV9 and TRBJ2-3, the complete variable domain is DSGVTQTPKHLITATGQRVTLRCSPRSGDLSVYWYQQSLDQGLQFLIQYYNGEERAKGNILERFSAQQFPDLHSELNLSSLELGDSALYFCASSWSGNTDTQYFGPGTRLTVL.

This clonotype was detected only a few times. This sequence joins TRBV27 and TRBJ2-7, with no clear D. Germline CDR1 is MNHEY and CDR2 is SMNVEV (reference sequence). The CDR3 contains 12 residues. V dropped 8 bases and J dropped 9 bases, with 17 bases sitting between them. The CDR3 nucleotides read TGTGCCAGCGGGGTACCCTTACGAGGGCAGTACTTC. It encodes CASGVPLRGQYF.

This clonotype was seen only a few times. This rearrangement joins TRBV19 to TRBJ1-1, with D hard to call. The V gene's germline CDR1 is LNHDA and CDR2 SQIVND (reference sequence). V gave up 5 bases and J gave up 1 base, with 11 bases separating them. The CDR3 loop spans 14 amino acids. The CDR3 nucleotides read TGTGCCAGTAGTCCGTACTGGGCGAACACTGAAGCTTTCTTT. It translates to CASSPYWANTEAFF.

The chain couples TRBV5-1 to TRBJ2-5, with 11 bases identical to TRBD2. CDR3 length equals 17 residues. J gave up 1 base and V 4 bases, and 9 bases lay outside the gene matches. Germline assignment: CDR1 SGHRS and CDR2 YFSETQ. CDR3 sequence (DNA): TGCGCCAGCAGCCTCGGACTAGCGGGTCTCATCCAAGAGACCCAGTACTTC. Its translation: CASSLGLAGLIQETQYF.

The sample holds many counts of this clonotype. V is TRBV12-3 or TRBV12-4 and J is TRBJ2-1, with D uncertain. V was clipped by 10 bases and J by 3 bases, with 19 bases between them. This CDR3 region has 15 residues. CDR3 loop: CAITFPPMDYNEQFF. CDR3 in DNA: TGTGCCATCACCTTCCCCCCCATGGACTACAATGAGCAGTTCTTC.

The J gene is TRBJ2-7, the V gene TRBV5-1, with TRBD1 identical over 7 bases. The V segment lost 2 bases and the J segment 0 bases; nucleotides outside the gene matches: 14. The CDR3 spans 18 residues. Germline CDR1 reads SGHRS; CDR2 reads YFSETQ. This chain's CDR3 is CASSLKVAAGGPSYEQYF. DNA for the CDR3: TGCGCCAGCAGCTTAAAGGTCGCGGCAGGGGGACCCTCCTACGAGCAGTACTTC.

V gene TRBV4-1 combines with J gene TRBJ1-4; no definite D call. Germline V gene lookup returns CDR1 MGHRA and CDR2 YSYEKL. Deletions cut 4 bases from V and 3 bases from J, with 15 bases between. The CDR3 spans 16 residues. The CDR3 DNA reads as TGCGCCAGCAGCCGCCTCCCCCCGAGGGCTAATGAAAAACTGTTTTTT. Its translation is CASSRLPPRANEKLFF.

V is TRBV4-2 and J is TRBJ2-1; 10 nucleotides line up with TRBD2. The V and J ends lost 4 bases and 8 bases, in that order; junction bases with no gene match: 5. Per germline, CDR1 LGHNA and CDR2 YNFKEQ. The CDR3 has 14 amino acids. The CDR3 region is CASSRPGTSDEQFF. CDR3 DNA: TGTGCCAGCAGCCGCCCAGGGACTAGCGATGAGCAGTTCTTC.

This clonotype has a handful of counts. The chain links TRBV11-2 to TRBJ1-2; possible D gene TRBD1, 5 bases. Germline V gene data show CDR1 as SGHAT and CDR2 as FQNNGV. V was clipped by 5 bases and J by 8 bases, with 18 bases between them. CDR3 length: 14 residues. The CDR3 DNA sequence: TGTGCCAGCAGCGTGAGTCGGGGGAAGTACGGCTACACCTTC. Translated, it gives CASSVSRGKYGYTF.